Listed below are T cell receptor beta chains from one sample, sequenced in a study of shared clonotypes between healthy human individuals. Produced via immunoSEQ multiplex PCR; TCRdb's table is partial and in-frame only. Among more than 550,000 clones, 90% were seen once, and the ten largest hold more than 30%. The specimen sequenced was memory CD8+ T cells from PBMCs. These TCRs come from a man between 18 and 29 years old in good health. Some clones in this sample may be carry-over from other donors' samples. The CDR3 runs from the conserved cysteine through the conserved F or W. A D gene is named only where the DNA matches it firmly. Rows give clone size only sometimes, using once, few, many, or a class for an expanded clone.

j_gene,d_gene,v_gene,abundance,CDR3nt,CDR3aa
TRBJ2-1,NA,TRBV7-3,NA,TGTGCCAGCAGCACCACGTACAGGCCCGATGAGCAGTTCTTC,CASSTTYRPDEQFF
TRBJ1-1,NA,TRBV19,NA,TGTGCCAGTACCCTACCCCCCACTGAAGCTTTCTTT,CASTLPPTEAFF
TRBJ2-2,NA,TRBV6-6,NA,TGTGCCAGCAGTTACGCGAACACCGGGGAGCTGTTTTTT,CASSYANTGELFF
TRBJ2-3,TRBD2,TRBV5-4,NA,TGTGCCAGCAGCTTGCGGCGGGAGGTCGCAGATACGCAGTATTTT,CASSLRREVADTQYF
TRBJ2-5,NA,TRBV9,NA,TGTGCCAGCAGCGTAGACAGGTTATTCCAAGAGACCCAGTACTTC,CASSVDRLFQETQYF
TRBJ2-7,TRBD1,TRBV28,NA,TGTGCCAGCAGTTTTTCAGGGGGTGAGCAGTACTTC,CASSFSGGEQYF
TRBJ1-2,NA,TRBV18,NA,TGTGCCAGCTCACCAGGGGGGATCGGGGGCTACACCTTC,CASSPGGIGGYTF
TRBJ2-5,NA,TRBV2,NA,TGTGCCAGCAGTGAAGCAGGGTGGGCAGGGGCGAGGGAGACCCAGTACTTC,CASSEAGWAGARETQYF
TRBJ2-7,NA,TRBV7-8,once,TGTGCCAGCAGCCCCTGGACTGCTCGGGAGCAGTACTTC,CASSPWTAREQYF
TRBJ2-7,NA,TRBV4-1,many,TGCGCCAGCAGCCAAGGGCTAGGCTACGAGCAGTACTTC,CASSQGLGYEQYF
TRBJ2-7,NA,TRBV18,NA,TGTGCCAGCTCACCAGTCCCCACCTACGAGCAGTACTTC,CASSPVPTYEQYF
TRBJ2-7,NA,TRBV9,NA,TGTGCCAGCAGCGTAGGGGGTGAGTCCTACGAGCAGTACTTC,CASSVGGESYEQYF
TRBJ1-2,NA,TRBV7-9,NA,TGTGCCAGCAGCTCCGCTGAGCAGCTAGCTAACTATGGCTACACCTTC,CASSSAEQLANYGYTF
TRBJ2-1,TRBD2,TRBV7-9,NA,TGTGCCAGCAACTCTCGTAGCGGGCGATCCTACAATGAGCAGTTCTTC,CASNSRSGRSYNEQFF
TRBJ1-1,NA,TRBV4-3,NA,TGCGCCAGCAGCCAAGTGGACAAAAGTTGGGGTGAAGCTTTCTTT,CASSQVDKSWGEAFF